Sequencing of this T cell receptor beta chain was carried out in a study of blood T cell repertoires in COVID-19. Across the study: From the United States, Italy and Spain came samples of acute and convalescent COVID-19. The analysed material was cDNA or gDNA that came from T cells, B-cell-depleted T cells, or PBMCs.

Authors' analysis steps: The authors estimated nucleated cell counts from reference gene primer amplification. Assay used: immunoSEQ multiplex PCR; TCRdb lists only in-frame clones, some missing. V, J and clone size derive from that table, while D and trimming were established from the DNA sequence. The sample lists about 110,000 clones; 65% to 80% were seen once. The V end was cut by 6 bases, the J end by 4 bases, with 12 bases between. There are 13 residues in the CDR3. This sequence joins TRBV12-3 or TRBV12-4 and TRBJ1-2; D is undetermined. The sample taken for sequencing was peripheral blood. This TCR was sampled from a woman in her sixties or seventies with acute or convalescent COVID-19. The CDR3 region has the DNA TGTGCCAGCAGCAGAGGGCCCCGCTATGGCTACACCTTC. Its translation: CASSRGPRYGYTF.